One and the same sample provided the 13 T cell receptor beta chains below, sequenced in a study of T-cell memory formation after mild COVID-19 (dated by TCRdb to about 2021). The library was prepared using 5' RACE. Reads for this sample came from an Illumina NovaSeq 6000. TCRdb cleaned the public reads at Q25 with fastp, built clones with MiXCR and kept in-frame beta chains. Every CDR3 protein is listed once, alongside the most common genes and DNA of its rows. The sample table lists roughly 400,000 distinct CDR3 sequences, more than 15% of them with a count of one. In total, the top ten clones hold 20% to 25% of the sample. Sequencing was done on a sample of PBMCs or a T cell subset sorted from them (not recorded which). The receptors come from a man younger than 30 who had mild COVID-19 (a few samples of this study predate the infection). The sample titles of this study are shuffled in the database, so cell type and time point are left out; the donor was told from shared clones.

This clonotype has a handful of counts. The V gene is TRBV27, the J gene TRBJ1-2; D is perhaps TRBD1 (5 bases). This CDR3 comprises 13 residues. Trimming took off 3 bases at V and 8 bases at J, with 13 bases between the two ends. Per germline, CDR1 MNHEY and CDR2 SMNVEV (reference sequence). CDR3 bases: TGTGCCAGCAGTTTTGGTGAGGGGTACGGCTACACCTTC. This gives the protein CASSFGEGYGYTF.

A word on this clonotype: A much larger clone differs by one base, so this may be a read error. The rearrangement links TRBV5-1 to TRBJ2-7; the D gene is possibly TRBD2 (5 bases). CDR3 length: 10 amino acids. Per germline, CDR1 SGHRS and CDR2 YFSETQ. CDR3 sequence reads: CDSGVYEQYF. In nucleotides, the CDR3 is TGCGACAGCGGAGTATACGAGCAGTACTTC.

This clonotype has a handful of counts. The chain combines TRBV12-3 or TRBV12-4 with TRBJ2-1; 7 bases agree with TRBD2. The CDR3 is made up of 14 amino acids. Losses at the gene ends were 5 bases for V and 4 bases for J; bases not matched to a gene: 5. The CDR3 reads CASSLPGRYNEQFF. The CDR3 nucleotides read TGTGCCAGCAGTCTCCCCGGGAGGTACAATGAGCAGTTCTTC.

The chain couples TRBV2 to TRBJ2-7, with unresolved D. CDR1 is SNHLY and CDR2 is FYNNEI in the germline V gene. Between the trimmed V and J ends, which lost 3 bases and 2 bases, there was a span of 11 bases. This CDR3 is built from 14 residues. CDR3: CASSEEHGTYEQYV. CDR3 bases: TGTGCCAGCAGTGAGGAACACGGCACCTACGAGCAGTACGTC.

V gene TRBV12-3 or TRBV12-4 combines with J gene TRBJ1-2; unclear D gene. V shed 1 base and J shed 4 bases, with 13 bases lying between them. The CDR3 loop spans 15 amino acids. As DNA, the CDR3 is TGTGCCAGCAGTTTAGGTGACCCTCGGGGCTATGGCTACACCTTC. Residues: CASSLGDPRGYGYTF.

The V gene is TRBV10-3, the J gene TRBJ2-3; 10 bases align to TRBD2. V gave up 4 bases and J gave up 5 bases; unmatched junction bases: 9. The CDR3 covers 16 residues. Germline V gene data show CDR1 as ENHRY and CDR2 as SYGVKD. This CDR3 is CAISAQSGGAQDTQYF. CDR3 bases: TGTGCCATCAGTGCGCAAAGCGGGGGGGCCCAAGATACGCAGTATTTT.

The chain carries TRBV24-1 and TRBJ1-6, with no clear D. The CDR3 is 15 amino acids. The germline CDR1 and CDR2 sequences are KGHDR and SFDVKD. Trimming cost V 4 bases and J 10 bases, with 16 bases left between them. The CDR3 here is CATSEGKHWESPLHF. DNA of the CDR3: TGTGCCACCAGTGAAGGCAAACACTGGGAGTCACCCCTCCACTTT.

This chain uses TRBV7-9 with TRBJ2-1; D gene ambiguous. V was shortened by 5 bases and J by 0 bases, with 14 bases between the two germline ends. This CDR3 has 16 residues. Germline V CDR1 and CDR2: SEHNR, FQNEAQ (reference sequence). This CDR3 reads CASSPRLASSYNEQFF. The CDR3 DNA follows: TGTGCCAGCAGCCCCCGGCTGGCCAGCTCCTACAATGAGCAGTTCTTC.

This clonotype was picked up a small number of times. This chain joins TRBV27 and TRBJ1-4, with D possibly matching TRBD1 (5 bases). V gave up 3 bases and J gave up 6 bases, with 20 bases separating them. The CDR3 is 17 amino acids. Germline CDR1 is MNHEY and CDR2 is SMNVEV (reference sequence). The CDR3 is CASSLRDPRSLHEKLFF. The CDR3 coding sequence is TGTGCCAGCAGTTTGAGGGACCCCAGGTCTCTCCATGAAAAACTGTTTTTT.

The CDR3 reads CASSVASGGRPLHF. DNA of the CDR3: TGTGCCAGCAGCGTAGCGTCGGGGGGAAGACCCCTCCACTTT. This sequence joins TRBV9 and TRBJ1-6; D is possibly TRBD1 (5 bases). V was shortened by 0 bases and J by 12 bases, with 13 bases between the two germline ends. Looked up from germline, CDR1 is SGDLS and CDR2 is YYNGEE. This CDR3 comprises 14 residues.

This clonotype has only a few counts. The chain has TRBV9 and TRBJ2-5; D remains unclear. Trimming shortened V by 0 bases and J by 2 bases, and 5 bases separated the two germline ends. The CDR3 has 13 amino acids. CDR1 SGDLS and CDR2 YYNGEE come from the germline V gene. The CDR3 DNA follows: TGTGCCAGCAGCGTAGGTAATCAAGAGACCCAGTACTTC. Amino acid sequence: CASSVGNQETQYF.

This chain links TRBV20-1 with TRBJ1-1; D perhaps matches TRBD1 (5 bases). This CDR3 region has 16 residues. V lost 5 bases, J lost 5 bases, and 24 bases lay in between. Germline V lookup: CDR1 DFQATT, CDR2 SNEGSKA (reference sequence). In DNA, the CDR3 is TGCAGTGCTCCGACCTGGGCAGGGCGTAAGGTTACTGAAGCTTTCTTT. Its protein is CSAPTWAGRKVTEAFF.

The sample holds a few counts of this clonotype. The chain joins TRBV7-3 to TRBJ2-1; 8 bases agree with TRBD2. J gave up 7 bases and V 1 base, and 9 bases lay outside the gene matches. There are 16 residues in the CDR3. CDR1 SGHTA and CDR2 FQGTGA come from the germline V gene. CDR3 region: CASSLNGGGSYNEQFF. In nucleotides, the CDR3 is TGTGCCAGCAGCTTAAACGGCGGGGGGTCTTATAATGAGCAGTTCTTC.